This TCR beta chain came from a study of cytomegalovirus exposure and HLA in healthy donors. Study summary: A subsequent analysis stated that the 120 or so validation repertoires were run on the same platform as the roughly 710 first-cohort repertoires.

The germline CDR1 and CDR2 sequences are MGHRA and YSYEKL. The CDR3 has 14 residues. The V and J ends lost 11 bases and 4 bases respectively, with 17 bases between them. Clones were sequenced by immunoSEQ multiplex PCR, and TCRdb holds only the in-frame ones, with some missing. The sample includes around 350,000 clones, 86% of them seen just once. Worth noting for this clone: Its target is unknown.

Whole-study results and caveats: In vitro testing confirmed three CMV-associated chains as specific for CMV antigens. Cytomegalovirus status, reportedly, was diagnosed with high specificity and sensitivity by the classifier.

The specimen sequenced was PBMCs. This chain joins TRBV4-1 and TRBJ2-2, with TRBD1 as a possible D gene (5 bases). The sequence was obtained from a woman between 18 and 29 years old in good health and CMV-seronegative. The CDR3 is CASGPTVLTGELFF. The CDR3 region has the DNA TGCGCCTCAGGTCCGACAGTTCTCACCGGGGAGCTGTTTTTT.